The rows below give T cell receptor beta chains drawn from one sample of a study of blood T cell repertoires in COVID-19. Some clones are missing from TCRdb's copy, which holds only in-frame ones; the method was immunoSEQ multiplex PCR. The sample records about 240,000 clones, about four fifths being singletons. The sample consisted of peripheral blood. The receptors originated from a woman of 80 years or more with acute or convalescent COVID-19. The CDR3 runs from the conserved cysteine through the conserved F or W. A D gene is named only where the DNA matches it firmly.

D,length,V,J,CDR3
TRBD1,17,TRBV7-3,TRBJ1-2,CARTHFRDRDSNYGYTF
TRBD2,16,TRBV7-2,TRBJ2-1,CASSLSGTSGSREQFF
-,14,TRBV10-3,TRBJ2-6,CAIRPGIGANVLTF
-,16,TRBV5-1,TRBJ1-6,CASSLAPGINNSPLHF
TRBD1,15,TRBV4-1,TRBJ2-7,CASSRLGTGAYEQYF
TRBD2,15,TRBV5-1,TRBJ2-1,CASTPSGGFYNEQFF
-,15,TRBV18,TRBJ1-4,CASSATGFGNEKLFF
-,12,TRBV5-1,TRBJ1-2,CASRTENYGYTF
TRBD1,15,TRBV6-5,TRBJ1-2,CASSSNGQGNNGYTF
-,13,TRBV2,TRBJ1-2,CASSVGSRGGYTF
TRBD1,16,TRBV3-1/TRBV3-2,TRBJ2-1,CASSHKPGQGYNEQFF
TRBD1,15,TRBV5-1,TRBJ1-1,CASSLALGQGTEAFF
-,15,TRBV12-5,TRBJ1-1,CASGLARQENTEAFF
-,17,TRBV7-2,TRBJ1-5,CASSLVGTPLSNQPQHF
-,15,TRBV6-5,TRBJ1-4,CASRRLIGANEKLFF
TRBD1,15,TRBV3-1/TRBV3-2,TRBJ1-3,CASSARGGQGNTIYF
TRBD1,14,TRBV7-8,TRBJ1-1,CASSLNRGHTEAFF
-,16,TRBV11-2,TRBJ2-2,CASSSAGGPYTGELFF
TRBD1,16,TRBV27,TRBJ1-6,CASSLLTGAYNSPLHF
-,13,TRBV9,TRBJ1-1,CASSVAADTEAFF
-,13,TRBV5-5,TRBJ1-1,CASSFGSRTEAFF
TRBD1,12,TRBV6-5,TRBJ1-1,CASSPDRGEAFF
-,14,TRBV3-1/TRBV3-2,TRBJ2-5,CASSPWGESETQYF
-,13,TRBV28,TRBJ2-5,CVTGGQIQETQYF
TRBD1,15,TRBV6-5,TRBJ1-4,CASRADRVPNEKLFF
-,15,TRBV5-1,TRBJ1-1,CASSLDAVLNTEAFF
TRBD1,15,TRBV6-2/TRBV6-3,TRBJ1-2,CASSSPGQGAYGYTF
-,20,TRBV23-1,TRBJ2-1,CASSQSRPGAKSTSYNEQFF
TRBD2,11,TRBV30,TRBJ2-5,CSGGYQETQYF
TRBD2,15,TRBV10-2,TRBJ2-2,CASRTVAGVTGELFF
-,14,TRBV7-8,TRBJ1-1,CASSLVPAGTEAFF
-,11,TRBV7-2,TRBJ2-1,CASTSYNEQFF
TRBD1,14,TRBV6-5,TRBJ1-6,CASRTGTGNSPLHF
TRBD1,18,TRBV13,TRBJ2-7,CASSPRGYTGGVPYEQYF
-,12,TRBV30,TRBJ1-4,CAWSPGEEKLFF
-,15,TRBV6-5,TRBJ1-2,CASSSTDYRVYGYTF
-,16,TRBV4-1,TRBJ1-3,CASSSSGVGSGNTIYF
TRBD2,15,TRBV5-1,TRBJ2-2,CASRLAGGNTGELFF
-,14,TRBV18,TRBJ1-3,CASSPPGGAGAIYF
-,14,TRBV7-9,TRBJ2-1,CASSHDRSYNEQFF
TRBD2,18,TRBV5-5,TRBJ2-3,CASRKGIAGRPSTDTQYF
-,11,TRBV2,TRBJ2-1,CASSVRGTQFF